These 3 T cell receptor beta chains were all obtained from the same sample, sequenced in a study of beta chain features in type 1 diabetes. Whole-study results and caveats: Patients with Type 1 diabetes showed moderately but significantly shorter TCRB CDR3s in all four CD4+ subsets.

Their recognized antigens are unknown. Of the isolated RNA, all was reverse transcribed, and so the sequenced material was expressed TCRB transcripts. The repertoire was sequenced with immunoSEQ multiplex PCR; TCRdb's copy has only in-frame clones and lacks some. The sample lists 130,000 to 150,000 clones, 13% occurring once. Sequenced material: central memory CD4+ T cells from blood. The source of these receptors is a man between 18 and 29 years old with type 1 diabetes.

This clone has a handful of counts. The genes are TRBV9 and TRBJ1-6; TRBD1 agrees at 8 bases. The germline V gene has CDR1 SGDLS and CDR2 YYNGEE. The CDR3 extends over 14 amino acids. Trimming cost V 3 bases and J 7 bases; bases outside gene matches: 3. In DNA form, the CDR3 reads TGTGCCAGCAGCGCGGGACAGGAAAATTCACCCCTCCACTTT. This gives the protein CASSAGQENSPLHF.

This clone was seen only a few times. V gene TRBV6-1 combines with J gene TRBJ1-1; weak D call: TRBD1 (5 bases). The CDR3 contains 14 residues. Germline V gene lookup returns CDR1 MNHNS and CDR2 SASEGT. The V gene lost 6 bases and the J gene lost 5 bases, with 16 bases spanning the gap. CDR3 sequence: CASSRQRGGTEAFF. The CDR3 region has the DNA TGTGCCAGCAGCAGACAGCGTGGAGGTACTGAAGCTTTCTTT.

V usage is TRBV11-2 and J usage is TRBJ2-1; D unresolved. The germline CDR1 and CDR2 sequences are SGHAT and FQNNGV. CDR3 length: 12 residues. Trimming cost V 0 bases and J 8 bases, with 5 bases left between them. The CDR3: CASSLEGYEQFF. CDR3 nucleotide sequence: TGTGCCAGCAGCTTAGAGGGGTATGAGCAGTTCTTC.